This TCR beta chain originates from a study of blood T cell repertoires in COVID-19. Using immunoSEQ multiplex PCR, the repertoire was profiled, and TCRdb retains in-frame clones only, with some absent. The data contain more than 200,000 clones, 84% of them singletons. With regard to this clone: The junction departs from the called germline gene at one end, perhaps through a read error.

The sequencing sample was made of peripheral blood. The TCR comes from a woman over 75 with COVID-19, enrolled during active disease.

CDR3 DNA sequence: TGTGCTAGCAGCCCAGGACTAGCGGACTCAGATACGCAGTATTTT. Protein product: CASSPGLADSDTQYF. The V gene is TRBV7-7, the J gene TRBJ2-3; 10 bases fit TRBD2. The CDR3 runs to 15 residues. CDR1 and CDR2 from the germline V gene are SSHAT and FNYEAQ (reference sequence).